The 17 T cell receptor beta chains below were found in one sample sequenced in a study of CD8 T cells in ankylosing spondylitis. Study-level results: What appeared characteristic of ankylosing spondylitis blood was a TCR beta motif of eight highly homologous variants.

Their recognized antigens are unknown. Using its own MiXCR run on the 5' RACE reads, TCRdb lists one record per CDR3 protein. In the table there are roughly 490,000 distinct CDR3 sequences, approximately 5% of which are singletons. Sample: blood, either unsorted or a sorted T cell fraction (not recorded which). The receptor set was obtained from a male donor with ankylosing spondylitis.

This clonotype was counted ten times or more. V is TRBV5-5 and J is TRBJ1-6; TRBD1 is a possible D gene (5 bases). V was clipped by 0 bases and J by 9 bases, with 16 bases between them. Per germline, CDR1 SGHKS and CDR2 YYEKEE (reference sequence). The CDR3 has 16 amino acids. The chain's CDR3 is CASSLATSGTGSPLHF. The CDR3 DNA is TGTGCCAGCAGCTTGGCCACCTCCGGGACCGGTTCACCCCTCCACTTT.

This clonotype was counted at least ten times. The rearrangement joins TRBV6-1 to TRBJ1-5, with 7 positions matching TRBD1. The length of the CDR3 is 16 residues. J gave up 7 bases and V 6 bases, and 15 bases lay outside the gene matches. CDR1 is MNHNS and CDR2 is SASEGT in the germline V gene. The CDR3 bases are TGTGCCAGCAGCCCGAACTATTACAGGGGTAACCAGCCCCAGCATTTT. Amino acids: CASSPNYYRGNQPQHF.

This clonotype showed up many times. The rearrangement joins TRBV6-5 to TRBJ1-2, with 7 bases identical to TRBD1. The CDR3 spans 14 residues. Trimming at V came to 6 bases and at J to 4 bases, leaving 8 bases not matched to a gene. Looked up from germline, CDR1 is MNHEY and CDR2 is SVGAGI. The CDR3 coding sequence is TGTGCCAGCAGGTACAGGGGCCTGGCCTATGGCTACACCTTC. Protein product: CASRYRGLAYGYTF.

As regards this clonotype: Since a much larger clone is just one base distant, this may be a read error. The chain recombines TRBV2 with TRBJ1-5; D is perhaps TRBD1 (6 bases). Trimming removed 7 bases at V and 1 base at J, with 8 bases between. Germline assignment: CDR1 SNHLY and CDR2 FYNNEI. This CDR3 is 13 amino acids long. CDR3 residues: CASKGESNQPQHF. The CDR3 region has the DNA TGTGCCAGCAAGGGGGAAAGCAATCAGCCCCAGCATTTT.

This clonotype has a count of ten or more. The chain joins TRBV7-9 to TRBJ1-6, with D possibly being TRBD1 (6 bases). The CDR3 is made up of 16 amino acids. Germline V lookup: CDR1 SEHNR, CDR2 FQNEAQ (reference sequence). V was cut by 6 bases and J by 4 bases, with 16 bases left in between. The CDR3 nucleotides read TGTGCCAGCAGTTCCAGGGGAGGAGGGTATAATTCACCCCTCCACTTT. Translated, it gives CASSSRGGGYNSPLHF.

This clonotype was recorded many times. This chain connects TRBV5-1 to TRBJ2-1; 7 nucleotides line up with TRBD2. CDR1 SGHRS and CDR2 YFSETQ come from the germline V gene. V lost 4 bases, J lost 10 bases, and 8 bases stayed unmatched. The CDR3 runs to 13 residues. For the CDR3, the DNA is TGCGCCAGCAGCGGCGCGGGGGTTGGAGAGCAGTTCTTC. Protein: CASSGAGVGEQFF.

This clonotype was seen a handful of times. The gene calls are TRBV5-1 and TRBJ2-1; D gene uncertain. The V end lost 1 base, the J end lost 2 bases, and 13 bases lay between the germline ends. Germline-derived CDR1 and CDR2 are SGHRS and YFSETQ. The CDR3 has 16 amino acids. CDR3 nucleotides: TGCGCCAGCAGCTTGACGGCCCCCGCTGCCTACAATGAGCAGTTCTTC. Translating it yields CASSLTAPAAYNEQFF.

This clonotype occurred many times. The chain is built from TRBV6-2 or TRBV6-3 and TRBJ1-5; weak D call: TRBD1 (6 bases). Germline V gene sequence: CDR1 MNHEY, CDR2 SVGEGT. This CDR3 comprises 12 residues. Trimming removed 2 bases from V and 11 bases from J, with 10 bases in between. In nucleotides, the CDR3 is TGTGCCAGCAGTTACAGGGGGGGAGCCCAGCATTTT. Protein sequence: CASSYRGGAQHF.

This clonotype has ten or more counts. The rearrangement uses TRBV27 and TRBJ1-2; 8 bases are shared with TRBD1. This CDR3 is 17 amino acids long. V shed 7 bases, J shed 2 bases, and the junction held 15 bases outside the gene matches. Per germline, CDR1 MNHEY and CDR2 SMNVEV (reference sequence). The CDR3 reads CASTTAAGGLVNYGYTF. In nucleotides, the CDR3 is TGTGCCAGCACCACGGCGGCAGGGGGCTTAGTAAACTATGGCTACACCTTC.

Many counts were recorded for this clonotype. V is TRBV24-1 and J is TRBJ1-2; weak D call: TRBD1 (6 bases). V dropped 3 bases and J dropped 3 bases, with 13 bases sitting between them. In germline, CDR1 is KGHDR, CDR2 SFDVKD. This CDR3 has 15 amino acids. The CDR3 sequence: CATSDPMTGYYGYTF. In DNA form, the CDR3 reads TGTGCCACCAGTGATCCAATGACAGGCTACTATGGCTACACCTTC.

The chain recombines TRBV29-1 with TRBJ1-1; D possibly corresponds to TRBD1 (5 bases). V lost 4 bases and J 2 bases, leaving 17 bases between the germline ends. This CDR3 has 15 amino acids. Germline-derived CDR1 and CDR2 are SQVTM and ANQGSEA. The CDR3 DNA reads TGCAGCGTTGCGGGGGGAGAGGGCACAAACACTGAAGCTTTCTTT. Its translation is CSVAGGEGTNTEAFF.

Only a few counts were recorded for this clonotype. The chain uses TRBV29-1 and TRBJ2-1, with 12 positions matching TRBD2. The germline gives CDR1 SQVTM, CDR2 ANQGSEA. The CDR3 is 13 amino acids. Germline trimming cut 5 bases from V and 8 bases from J; bases unmatched to any gene: 4. Written as DNA, the CDR3 is TGCAGCGTTCGTGGACTAGCGGGATATGAGCAGTTCTTC. Amino acid sequence: CSVRGLAGYEQFF.

This clonotype appeared many times. The V and J genes are TRBV5-1 and TRBJ2-3; D is unresolved. This CDR3 spans 11 amino acids. Germline assignment: CDR1 SGHRS and CDR2 YFSETQ. V was clipped by 0 bases and J by 5 bases, with 1 base between them. As DNA, the CDR3 is TGCGCCAGCAGCTTGGAAGATACGCAGTATTTT. This sequence encodes CASSLEDTQYF.

This clonotype has a count of ten or more. The rearrangement links TRBV9 to TRBJ1-5; D is ambiguous. Trimming pared 0 bases from V and 4 bases from J, leaving 8 bases between. Germline CDR1 reads SGDLS; CDR2 reads YYNGEE. The CDR3 sequence is 14 residues long. CDR3 in amino acids: CASSVDGRNQPQHF. CDR3 sequence (DNA): TGTGCCAGCAGCGTAGACGGCAGAAATCAGCCCCAGCATTTT.

This clonotype was found many times. The DNA for the CDR3 is TGCAGTGCTAGACATTGGGGGAACATTCAGTACTTC. Residues: CSARHWGNIQYF. V is TRBV20-1 and J is TRBJ2-4; either TRBD1 or TRBD2 may fit D (5 bases each). Germline-derived CDR1 and CDR2 are DFQATT and SNEGSKA (reference sequence). With 2 bases removed from V and 7 bases from J, the gap between germline ends came to 9 bases. The CDR3 is made up of 12 amino acids.

This clonotype came up a few times. V usage is TRBV4-1 and J usage is TRBJ1-4, with unresolved D. CDR3 length equals 13 residues. Trimming left V 4 bases short and J 6 bases short, with 9 bases between. Germline CDR1 is MGHRA and CDR2 is YSYEKL. The chain's CDR3 is CASSPDPYEKLFF. The CDR3 DNA is TGCGCCAGCAGCCCGGACCCTTATGAAAAACTGTTTTTT.

This clonotype was seen many times. The chain links TRBV7-2 to TRBJ2-3, with 13 bases lining up with TRBD2. Germline V lookup: CDR1 SGHTA, CDR2 FQGNSA. The CDR3 extends over 15 amino acids. Unmatched junction bases numbered 6, after V lost 6 bases and J lost 6 bases. CDR3 bases: TGTGCCAGCAGTGTCGGACTAGCGGGAGCCGATACGCAGTATTTT. It yields the protein CASSVGLAGADTQYF. Looking up the rest from reference TRBV7-2 and TRBJ2-3 gives the full variable domain: GAGVSQSPSNKVTEKGKDVELRCDPISGHTALYWYRQSLGQGLEFLIYFQGNSAPDKSGLPSDRFSAERTGGSVSTLTIQRTQQEDSAVYLCASSVGLAGADTQYFGPGTRLTVL.